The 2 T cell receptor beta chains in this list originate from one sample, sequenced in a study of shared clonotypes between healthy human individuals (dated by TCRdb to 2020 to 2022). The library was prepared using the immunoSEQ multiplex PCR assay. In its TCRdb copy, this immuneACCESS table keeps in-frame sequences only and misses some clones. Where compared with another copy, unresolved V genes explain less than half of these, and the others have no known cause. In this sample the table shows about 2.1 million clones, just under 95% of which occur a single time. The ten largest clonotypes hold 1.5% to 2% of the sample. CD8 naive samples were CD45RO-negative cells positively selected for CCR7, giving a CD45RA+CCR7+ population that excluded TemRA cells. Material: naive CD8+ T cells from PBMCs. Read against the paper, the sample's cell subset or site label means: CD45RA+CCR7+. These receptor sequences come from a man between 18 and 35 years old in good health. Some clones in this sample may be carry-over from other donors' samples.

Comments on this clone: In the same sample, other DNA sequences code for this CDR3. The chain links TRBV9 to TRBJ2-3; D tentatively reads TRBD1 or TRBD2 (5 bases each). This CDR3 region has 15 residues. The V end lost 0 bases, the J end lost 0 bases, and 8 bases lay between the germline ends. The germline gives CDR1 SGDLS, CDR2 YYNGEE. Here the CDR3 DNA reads TGTGCCAGCAGCGTAGTCGGGACGAGCACAGATACGCAGTATTTT. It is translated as CASSVVGTSTDTQYF.

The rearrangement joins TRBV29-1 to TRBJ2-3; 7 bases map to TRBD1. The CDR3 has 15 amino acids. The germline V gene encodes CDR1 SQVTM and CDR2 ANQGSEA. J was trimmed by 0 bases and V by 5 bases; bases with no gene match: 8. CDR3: CSVRPRTGSTDTQYF. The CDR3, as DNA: TGCAGCGTTCGGCCTAGGACAGGCAGCACAGATACGCAGTATTTT.